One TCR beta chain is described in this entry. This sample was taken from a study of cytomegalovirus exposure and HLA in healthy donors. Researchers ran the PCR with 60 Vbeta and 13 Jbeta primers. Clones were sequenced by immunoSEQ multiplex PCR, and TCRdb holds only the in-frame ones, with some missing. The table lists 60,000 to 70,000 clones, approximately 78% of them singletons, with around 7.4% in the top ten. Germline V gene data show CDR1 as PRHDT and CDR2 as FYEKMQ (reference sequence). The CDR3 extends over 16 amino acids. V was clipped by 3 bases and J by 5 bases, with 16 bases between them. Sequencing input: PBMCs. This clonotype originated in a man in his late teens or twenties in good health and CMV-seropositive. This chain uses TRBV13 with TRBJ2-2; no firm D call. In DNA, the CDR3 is TGTGCCAGCAGCTTCCGTGTTGGAGTTCGTACCGGGGAGCTGTTTTTT. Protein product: CASSFRVGVRTGELFF.